The 13 T cell receptor beta chains below were found in one sample sequenced in a study of response to subunit inactivated influenza vaccine. TCRdb re-called the RT-PCR reads with MiXCR, one entry per CDR3 protein. The data contain roughly 500,000 distinct CDR3 sequences, about 25% of them singletons. The sequences come from CD4+ T cells sorted from PBMCs, collected about 5 days after vaccination. These receptors originate from a man aged 50 to 60 who received an inactivated influenza vaccine.

This clonotype showed up just a few times. V usage is TRBV29-1 and J usage is TRBJ2-1; D not resolved. V was cut by 1 base and J by 4 bases, with 5 bases left in between. The CDR3 sequence is 12 residues long. The germline CDR1 and CDR2 sequences are SQVTM and ANQGSEA. CDR3 nucleotide sequence: TGCAGCGTTGAAGCGCTATACAATGAGCAGTTCTTC. Its protein product is CSVEALYNEQFF.

The J gene is TRBJ2-1, the V gene TRBV28, with 10 bases identical to TRBD2. This CDR3 is 15 amino acids long. Unmatched junction bases numbered 5, after V lost 7 bases and J lost 2 bases. Looked up from germline, CDR1 is MDHEN and CDR2 is SYDVKM. The CDR3 DNA follows: TGTGCCAGCAAACCAAGCGGGGGGGCCTACAATGAGCAGTTCTTC. This encodes CASKPSGGAYNEQFF.

This clonotype was recorded a few times. The rearrangement links TRBV24-1 to TRBJ2-1; D is possibly TRBD2 (6 bases). Trimming removed 4 bases at V and 2 bases at J, with 14 bases between. Germline V gene lookup returns CDR1 KGHDR and CDR2 SFDVKD. The CDR3 loop spans 16 amino acids. CDR3 region: CATSDQSGRTYNEQFF. In DNA form, the CDR3 reads TGTGCCACCAGTGACCAAAGCGGGCGGACCTACAATGAGCAGTTCTTC.

A few counts support this clonotype. This sequence joins TRBV3-1 and TRBJ2-7, with 7 bases matching TRBD1. V was clipped by 5 bases and J by 5 bases; unmatched bases: 3. Germline loops: CDR1 LGHDT, CDR2 YNNKEL (reference sequence). This CDR3 comprises 12 residues. The CDR3: CASSSTGDEQYF. Here the CDR3 DNA reads TGTGCCAGCAGCTCCACAGGGGACGAGCAGTACTTC.

At least ten counts were recorded for this clonotype. The chain combines TRBV7-2 with TRBJ2-3; D might be TRBD1 (6 bases). The CDR3 extends over 17 amino acids. Trimming took off 2 bases at V and 7 bases at J, with 22 bases between the two ends. Germline CDR1 and CDR2: SGHTA and FQGNSA. Written as DNA, the CDR3 is TGTGCCAGCAGCTTATCGCCTAATCGACTGGGGGCTAATACGCAGTATTTT. Amino acids: CASSLSPNRLGANTQYF. Filled out from reference TRBV7-2 and TRBJ2-3, the complete variable domain reads GAGVSQSPSNKVTEKGKDVELRCDPISGHTALYWYRQSLGQGLEFLIYFQGNSAPDKSGLPSDRFSAERTGGSVSTLTIQRTQQEDSAVYLCASSLSPNRLGANTQYFGPGTRLTVL.

This chain links TRBV19 with TRBJ2-4; the D call may be TRBD1 or TRBD2 (6 bases each). The CDR3 contains 16 residues. The germline gives CDR1 LNHDA, CDR2 SQIVND (reference sequence). Trimming removed 6 bases from V and 1 base from J, with 16 bases in between. In DNA form, the CDR3 reads TGTGCCAGTAGCCCGGGGGCGAGAGAGGCCAAAAACATTCAGTACTTC. It codes for CASSPGAREAKNIQYF. The whole variable domain, filled in from reference TRBV19 and TRBJ2-4, reads DGGITQSPKYLFRKEGQNVTLSCEQNLNHDAMYWYRQDPGQGLRLIYYSQIVNDFQKGDIAEGYSVSREKKESFPLTVTSAQKNPTAFYLCASSPGAREAKNIQYFGAGTRLSVL.

This clonotype has a single count. The chain is built from TRBV11-2 and TRBJ2-1; 15 bases are shared with TRBD2. V dropped 0 bases and J dropped 7; count of bases not matched to a gene: 7. Germline V gene sequence: CDR1 SGHAT, CDR2 FQNNGV. The CDR3 is 18 amino acids. Here the CDR3 DNA reads TGTGCCAGCAGCTTAGAGGGACTAGCGGGGGGATTCCGGAATGAGCAGTTCTTC. Protein sequence: CASSLEGLAGGFRNEQFF.

In this sample, this clonotype turned up a few times. The J gene is TRBJ1-1, the V gene TRBV12-3 or TRBV12-4; tentatively, D is TRBD1 (5 bases). This CDR3 comprises 14 residues. Trimming took off 6 bases at V and 2 bases at J, with 13 bases between the two ends. The CDR3 spells CASRNPGFNTEAFF. The CDR3 region has the DNA TGTGCCAGCAGAAACCCAGGGTTCAACACTGAAGCTTTCTTT.

This clonotype occurred a few times. This sequence joins TRBV5-1 and TRBJ2-7, with 11 bases identical to TRBD1. With V trimmed by 4 bases and J by 2 bases, 2 bases remained unmatched. This CDR3 has 14 residues. The germline gives CDR1 SGHRS, CDR2 YFSETQ. CDR3: CASSTGQGAYEQYF. For the CDR3, the DNA is TGCGCCAGCAGCACGGGACAGGGGGCCTACGAGCAGTACTTC. The entire variable domain, with the rest obtained from reference TRBV5-1 and TRBJ2-7, is as follows: KAGVTQTPRYLIKTRGQQVTLSCSPISGHRSVSWYQQTPGQGLQFLFEYFSETQRNKGNFPGRFSGRQFSNSRSEMNVSTLELGDSALYLCASSTGQGAYEQYFGPGTRLTVT.

This clonotype was detected only a few times. This chain joins TRBV12-3 or TRBV12-4 and TRBJ2-1, with 9 bases fitting TRBD1. The CDR3 consists of 16 residues. J was trimmed by 2 bases and V by 5 bases; bases with no gene match: 7. The DNA of the CDR3 is TGTGCCAGCAGTCAGACAGGGGGTAACGCCTACAATGAGCAGTTCTTC. Protein: CASSQTGGNAYNEQFF.

This clonotype was seen only a few times. The V and J genes are TRBV12-3 or TRBV12-4 and TRBJ2-1; no clear D gene. The CDR3 runs 13 residues. V was trimmed by 6 bases and J by 12 bases, leaving 18 bases between them. The CDR3 loop reads CASSQVVVSVQFF. The CDR3 region has the DNA TGTGCCAGCAGCCAGGTGGTCGTCAGTGTGCAGTTCTTC.

CDR3 sequence (DNA): TGTGCCAGCAAAAGCTTAGCGGATTACAATGAGCAGTTCTTC. It specifies CASKSLADYNEQFF. This chain connects TRBV6-2 or TRBV6-3 to TRBJ2-1; D might be TRBD2 (6 bases). V was clipped by 7 bases and J by 4 bases, with 14 bases between them. The CDR3 contains 14 residues. Germline CDR1 reads MNHEY; CDR2 reads SVGEGT.

The V and J genes are TRBV7-9 and TRBJ2-7; D unresolved. The CDR3 consists of 13 residues. Trimming took 2 bases from V and 2 from J, leaving 7 bases between them. Germline V CDR1 and CDR2: SEHNR, FQNEAQ (reference sequence). The CDR3, as DNA: TGTGCCAGCAGCTTAATCACTCCCTACGAGCAGTACTTC. This translates into CASSLITPYEQYF. Full variable domain (outside the CDR3, taken from reference TRBV7-9 and TRBJ2-7): DTGVSQNPRHKITKRGQNVTFRCDPISEHNRLYWYRQTLGQGPEFLTYFQNEAQLEKSRLLSDRFSAERPKGSFSTLEIQRTEQGDSAMYLCASSLITPYEQYFGPGTRLTVT.